Here is one T cell receptor beta chain with its context. The target antigen is unknown. Profiling relied on immunoSEQ multiplex PCR, and the TCRdb table lists in-frame clones only, not all of them. The sample lists about 170,000 clones, roughly 87% occurring once. This sample is drawn from a study of T cell responses to AZD1222 COVID-19 vaccine. This CDR3 comprises 16 residues. CDR1 KGHDR and CDR2 SFDVKD come from the germline V gene. Trimming took 5 bases from V and 4 from J; bases not matched to a gene: 6. Study-level points and caveats: Among spike-specific TCRs, nearly half reportedly target unmutated variant regions. The donor group comprised mostly white British people and more females; the analysis possibly underestimated clonal diversity.

Sequenced here: peripheral blood, sampled on day 0 of AZD1222 vaccination. The receptor was derived from an adult in good health. V usage is TRBV24-1 and J usage is TRBJ1-3, with 11 bases identical to TRBD1. The CDR3 bases are TGTGCCACCAGTGCCGCCGGGACAGGGGGGGGAAACACCATATATTTT. Protein sequence: CATSAAGTGGGNTIYF.